This passage covers 22 T cell receptor beta chains from one sample sequenced in a study of CD8+ T cells in alopecia areata. Treatment indicated: oral pan-JAK inhibitor, 5-10 mg twice daily. Investigators isolated RNA and reverse transcribed it into cDNA to act as the sequencing template. Profiling relied on immunoSEQ multiplex PCR, and the TCRdb table lists in-frame clones only, not all of them. The table includes roughly 220,000 clones, roughly two fifths detected once. The sequencing here drew on CD4+ T cells sorted from blood, taken at approximately week 30, from a patient treated with tofacitinib. Source of these receptors: a human donor with alopecia areata.

The V call is TRBV7-3, the J call TRBJ2-7; TRBD1 matches at 7 bases. This CDR3 is 14 amino acids long. The J segment lost 7 bases and the V segment lost 0 bases, leaving 6 bases of the junction unmatched. Germline lookup yields CDR1 SGHTA and CDR2 FQGTGA. The CDR3 protein is CASSLTTGLKEQYF. CDR3 DNA: TGTGCCAGCAGCTTAACGACAGGGCTCAAGGAGCAGTACTTC. Full variable domain (rest looked up from reference TRBV7-3 and TRBJ2-7): GAGVSQTPSNKVTEKGKYVELRCDPISGHTALYWYRQSLGQGPEFLIYFQGTGAADDSGLPNDRFFAVRPEGSVSTLKIQRTERGDSAVYLCASSLTTGLKEQYFGPGTRLTVT.

The chain combines TRBV4-1 with TRBJ1-1; D unclear. V was shortened by 1 base and J by 3 bases, with 12 bases between the two germline ends. Germline V CDR1 and CDR2: MGHRA, YSYEKL. This CDR3 has 15 amino acids. DNA for the CDR3: TGCGCCAGCAGCCAAGTTGCTGTTGGGTACACTGAAGCTTTCTTT. Amino acids: CASSQVAVGYTEAFF.

CDR3 protein: CASSLDRGNNSPLHF. Written as DNA, the CDR3 is TGTGCCAGCAGCCTGGACAGGGGGAATAATTCACCCCTCCACTTT. The genes are TRBV7-6 and TRBJ1-6; 10 positions match TRBD1. The CDR3 length is 15 residues. With 5 bases clipped from V and 5 bases from J, the junction kept 3 bases outside the gene matches. Germline CDR1 reads SGHVS; CDR2 reads FNYEAQ.

This clone was detected only a few times. The chain has TRBV29-1 and TRBJ1-1; perhaps TRBD1 as D (6 bases). The CDR3 runs to 13 residues. Germline CDR1 SQVTM, CDR2 ANQGSEA. V was clipped by 4 bases and J by 1 base, with 10 bases between them. CDR3 region: CSVGTVGNTEAFF. CDR3 sequence (DNA): TGCAGCGTTGGGACAGTGGGGAACACTGAAGCTTTCTTT.

This clone was recorded a few times. This chain connects TRBV29-1 to TRBJ2-1; no firm D call. V lost 2 bases, J lost 4 bases, and 6 bases lay in between. Germline V gene sequence: CDR1 SQVTM, CDR2 ANQGSEA. This CDR3 has 12 amino acids. This chain's CDR3 is CSVEQRYNEQFF. The CDR3 coding sequence is TGCAGCGTTGAACAACGATACAATGAGCAGTTCTTC.

The rearrangement links TRBV11-2 to TRBJ2-2; D not certain. The CDR3 has 16 amino acids. The V gene's germline CDR1 is SGHAT and CDR2 FQNNGV. The ends were cut back, 1 base at V and 7 bases at J, with 16 bases in the middle. CDR3 DNA sequence: TGTGCCAGCAGCTTAGTGGCAGGATGGAGTAGCGGGGAGCTGTTTTTT. It yields the protein CASSLVAGWSSGELFF.

This clone was seen a handful of times. The gene calls are TRBV20-1 and TRBJ1-1; D gene uncertain. Germline V gene lookup returns CDR1 DFQATT and CDR2 SNEGSKA (reference sequence). The V end lost 8 bases, the J end lost 7 bases, and 5 bases lay between the germline ends. The CDR3 is 8 residues long. In DNA form, the CDR3 reads TGCAGTCCATATGAAGCTTTCTTT. Its translation is CSPYEAFF.

This clone has a handful of counts. V gene TRBV27 combines with J gene TRBJ1-2; possibly TRBD1 for D (5 bases). The CDR3 length is 14 residues. The V gene lost 3 bases and the J gene lost 4 bases, with 12 bases spanning the gap. Germline V gene lookup returns CDR1 MNHEY and CDR2 SMNVEV (reference sequence). The chain's CDR3 is CASSFTGWGYGYTF. For the CDR3, the DNA is TGTGCCAGCAGTTTTACAGGATGGGGCTATGGCTACACCTTC.

This clone was seen only a few times. This chain connects TRBV7-9 to TRBJ2-3; 10 bases match TRBD2. This CDR3 region has 15 residues. Germline-derived CDR1 and CDR2 are SEHNR and FQNEAQ (reference sequence). J gave up 4 bases and V 4 bases, and 5 bases lay outside the gene matches. CDR3 DNA sequence: TGTGCCAGCAGCTCAGCGGGGGGGCCCCCAGATACGCAGTATTTT. It specifies CASSSAGGPPDTQYF.

This chain connects TRBV4-1 to TRBJ1-1, with D uncertain. The germline V gene encodes CDR1 MGHRA and CDR2 YSYEKL. V lost 3 bases and J 1 base, leaving 9 bases between the germline ends. The CDR3 consists of 14 residues. CDR3 nucleotides: TGCGCCAGCAGCCAGACGGATTGGAACACTGAAGCTTTCTTT. Its protein product is CASSQTDWNTEAFF.

The chain recombines TRBV27 with TRBJ1-1, with D unclear. The germline gives CDR1 MNHEY, CDR2 SMNVEV (reference sequence). The CDR3 runs 14 residues. V was trimmed by 4 bases and J by 0 bases, leaving 9 bases between them. The chain's CDR3 is CASSSPHMNTEAFF. The CDR3 region has the DNA TGTGCCAGCAGTTCCCCTCATATGAACACTGAAGCTTTCTTT.

V and J are TRBV2 and TRBJ2-1, with D maybe TRBD2 (5 bases). Trimming pared 7 bases from V and 6 bases from J, leaving 16 bases between. The CDR3 consists of 14 residues. Germline assignment: CDR1 SNHLY and CDR2 FYNNEI. Here the CDR3 DNA reads TGTGCCAGCACCCCAGCAGGTAGCGCCAATGAGCAGTTCTTC. Amino acid sequence: CASTPAGSANEQFF. The full variable domain, its missing parts supplied by reference TRBV2 and TRBJ2-1, is EPEVTQTPSHQVTQMGQEVILRCVPISNHLYFYWYRQILGQKVEFLVSFYNNEISEKSEIFDDQFSVERPDGSNFTLKIRSTKLEDSAMYFCASTPAGSANEQFFGPGTRLTVL.

J is TRBJ2-2 and V is TRBV9; D may be TRBD2 (5 bases). Germline V CDR1 and CDR2: SGDLS, YYNGEE. CDR3 length equals 14 residues. V was trimmed by 2 bases and J by 7 bases, leaving 12 bases between them. This CDR3 is CASSVAGTGGELFF. The CDR3 nucleotides are TGTGCCAGCAGCGTGGCGGGTACCGGCGGGGAGCTGTTTTTT.

The chain recombines TRBV29-1 with TRBJ2-7, with 7 bases matching TRBD1. CDR3 length: 18 amino acids. The V gene's germline CDR1 is SQVTM and CDR2 ANQGSEA. J was trimmed by 0 bases and V by 4 bases; bases with no gene match: 18. The CDR3 nucleotides read TGCAGCGTTGGGATTTGGGACAGTGGCTATTTATACTCCTACGAGCAGTACTTC. Its translation is CSVGIWDSGYLYSYEQYF.

This chain's CDR3 is CASSRGSGGREQYF. The CDR3 DNA is TGTGCCAGCAGCCGCGGGTCGGGAGGGCGCGAGCAGTACTTC. The chain joins TRBV9 to TRBJ2-7; TRBD2 matches at 8 bases. The CDR3 length is 14 residues. Germline values: CDR1 SGDLS, CDR2 YYNGEE. The V and J ends lost 4 bases and 6 bases, in that order; junction bases with no gene match: 9.

V gene TRBV27 combines with J gene TRBJ1-2, with 11 bases identical to TRBD1. The V and J ends lost 4 bases and 2 bases, in that order; junction bases with no gene match: 6. Germline V CDR1 and CDR2: MNHEY, SMNVEV (reference sequence). The CDR3 extends over 16 amino acids. CDR3 residues: CASSWGQGVGNYGYTF. In nucleotides, the CDR3 is TGTGCCAGCAGTTGGGGACAGGGGGTGGGGAACTATGGCTACACCTTC.

The chain has TRBV5-6 and TRBJ1-2; tentatively, D is TRBD1 (6 bases). Germline V gives CDR1 SGHDT, CDR2 YYEEEE. The germline V and J ends were trimmed by 1 base and 4 bases, with 11 bases remaining between them. The CDR3 runs to 14 residues. CDR3 DNA sequence: TGTGCCAGCAGCTTGATTACACAGGGCTATGGCTACACCTTC. Translating it yields CASSLITQGYGYTF.

The CDR3 bases are TGTGCCAGCAGTGAAGCCGGGTCCCAAGGCTACGAGCAGTACTTC. It codes for CASSEAGSQGYEQYF. The genes are TRBV6-1 and TRBJ2-7; D ambiguous. The CDR3 totals 15 residues. In germline, CDR1 is MNHNS, CDR2 SASEGT. V lost 0 bases and J lost 3, with 12 bases in between.

The J gene is TRBJ1-1, the V gene TRBV9, with 7 positions matching TRBD1. Germline assignment: CDR1 SGDLS and CDR2 YYNGEE. The V gene end was trimmed by 3 bases and the J gene end by 4 bases; junction bases not matched to a gene: 3. The CDR3 consists of 13 residues. The CDR3, as DNA: TGTGCCAGCAGCGGACAGGGTCTCACTGAAGCTTTCTTT. Its translation is CASSGQGLTEAFF.

This clone was found a few times. This chain joins TRBV7-9 and TRBJ1-4; no reliable D call. The V gene lost 0 bases and the J gene lost 7 bases, with 3 bases spanning the gap. The CDR3 consists of 12 residues. The germline V gene has CDR1 SEHNR and CDR2 FQNEAQ (reference sequence). The CDR3, as DNA: TGTGCCAGCAGCTTAGCGCTTGAAAAACTGTTTTTT. Amino acid sequence: CASSLALEKLFF.

This clone was counted only a few times. J is TRBJ1-2 and V is TRBV29-1; 8 bases map to TRBD1. This CDR3 is 12 amino acids long. Germline V gene lookup returns CDR1 SQVTM and CDR2 ANQGSEA. The V segment lost 1 base and the J segment 8 bases; nucleotides outside the gene matches: 3. CDR3 sequence (DNA): TGCAGCGTTGAAGTTCAGGGGGCCGGCTACACCTTC. Translated, it gives CSVEVQGAGYTF.

This clone turned up a few times. J is TRBJ2-1 and V is TRBV7-3; no clear D. The V end was cut by 1 base, the J end by 10 bases, with 11 bases between. The CDR3 extends over 13 amino acids. CDR1 and CDR2 (germline): SGHTA, FQGTGA. CDR3 nucleotide sequence: TGTGCCAGCAGCTTAATTTCAGGTAGCGAGCAGTTCTTC. Its translation is CASSLISGSEQFF.